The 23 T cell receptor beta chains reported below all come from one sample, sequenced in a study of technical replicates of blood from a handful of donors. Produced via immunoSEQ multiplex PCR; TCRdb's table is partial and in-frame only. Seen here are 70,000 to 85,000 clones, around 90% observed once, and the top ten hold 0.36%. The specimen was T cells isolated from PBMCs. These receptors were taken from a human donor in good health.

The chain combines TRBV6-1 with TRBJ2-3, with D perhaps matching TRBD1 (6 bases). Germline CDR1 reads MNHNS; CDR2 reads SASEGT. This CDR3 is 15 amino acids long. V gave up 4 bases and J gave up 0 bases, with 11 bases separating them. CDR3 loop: CASSAGDISTDTQYF. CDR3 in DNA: TGTGCCAGCAGTGCTGGGGACATCAGCACAGATACGCAGTATTTT.

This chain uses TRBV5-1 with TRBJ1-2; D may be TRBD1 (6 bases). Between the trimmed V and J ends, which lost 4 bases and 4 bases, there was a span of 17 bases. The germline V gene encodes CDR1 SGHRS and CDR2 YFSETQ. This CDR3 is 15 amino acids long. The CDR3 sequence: CASSPSTGTIYGYTF. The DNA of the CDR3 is TGCGCCAGCAGCCCCTCCACGGGGACAATCTATGGCTACACCTTC. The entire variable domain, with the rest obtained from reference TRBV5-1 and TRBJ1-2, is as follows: KAGVTQTPRYLIKTRGQQVTLSCSPISGHRSVSWYQQTPGQGLQFLFEYFSETQRNKGNFPGRFSGRQFSNSRSEMNVSTLELGDSALYLCASSPSTGTIYGYTFGSGTRLTVV.

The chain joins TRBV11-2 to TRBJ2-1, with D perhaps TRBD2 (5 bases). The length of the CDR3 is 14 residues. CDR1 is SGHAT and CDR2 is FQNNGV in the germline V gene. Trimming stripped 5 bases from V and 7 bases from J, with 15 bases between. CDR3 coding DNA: TGTGCCAGCAGCCTCCTGAACACTAGGAATGAGCAGTTCTTC. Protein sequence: CASSLLNTRNEQFF.

The CDR3 DNA is TGTGCCAGCAGTTCTGACAGCTACTATGGCTACACCTTC. It specifies CASSSDSYYGYTF. The chain employs TRBV6-5 and TRBJ1-2, with D possibly matching TRBD1 (5 bases). V gave up 4 bases and J gave up 3 bases, with 9 bases separating them. The CDR3 loop spans 13 amino acids. Per germline, CDR1 MNHEY and CDR2 SVGAGI.

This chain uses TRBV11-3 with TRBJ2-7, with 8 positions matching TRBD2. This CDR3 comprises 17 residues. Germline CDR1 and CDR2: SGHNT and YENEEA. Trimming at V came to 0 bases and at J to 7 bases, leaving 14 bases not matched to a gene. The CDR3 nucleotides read TGTGCCAGCAGCTTAGATGCCCCCAGCGGGAGAGCATGGGAGCAGTACTTC. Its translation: CASSLDAPSGRAWEQYF.

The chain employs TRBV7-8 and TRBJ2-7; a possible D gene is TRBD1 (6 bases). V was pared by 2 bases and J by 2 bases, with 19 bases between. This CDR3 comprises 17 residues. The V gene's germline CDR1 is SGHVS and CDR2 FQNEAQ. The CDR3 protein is CASSLITGLGLTYEQYF. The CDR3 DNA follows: TGTGCCAGCAGCTTAATAACAGGGTTAGGTCTCACCTACGAGCAGTACTTC.

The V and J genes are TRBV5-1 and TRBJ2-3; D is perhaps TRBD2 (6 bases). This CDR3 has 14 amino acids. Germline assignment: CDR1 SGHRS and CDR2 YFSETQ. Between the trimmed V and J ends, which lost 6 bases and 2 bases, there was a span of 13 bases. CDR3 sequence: CASNPGLNTDTQYF. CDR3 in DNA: TGCGCCAGCAATCCGGGACTGAACACAGATACGCAGTATTTT.

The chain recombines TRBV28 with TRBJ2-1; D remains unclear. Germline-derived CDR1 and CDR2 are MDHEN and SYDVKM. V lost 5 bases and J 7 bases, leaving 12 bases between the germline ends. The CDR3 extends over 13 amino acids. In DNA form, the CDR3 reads TGTGCCAGCAGTCCGCCCTATTCGAATGAGCAGTTCTTC. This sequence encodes CASSPPYSNEQFF.

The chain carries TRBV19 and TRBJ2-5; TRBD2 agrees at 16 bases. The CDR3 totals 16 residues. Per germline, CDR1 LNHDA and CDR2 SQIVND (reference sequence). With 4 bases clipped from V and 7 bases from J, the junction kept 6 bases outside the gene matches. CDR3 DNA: TGTGCCAGTAGTACGGGACTAGCGGGAGGGCCATGGACCCAGTACTTC. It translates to CASSTGLAGGPWTQYF. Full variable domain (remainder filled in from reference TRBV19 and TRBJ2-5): DGGITQSPKYLFRKEGQNVTLSCEQNLNHDAMYWYRQDPGQGLRLIYYSQIVNDFQKGDIAEGYSVSREKKESFPLTVTSAQKNPTAFYLCASSTGLAGGPWTQYFGPGTRLLVL.

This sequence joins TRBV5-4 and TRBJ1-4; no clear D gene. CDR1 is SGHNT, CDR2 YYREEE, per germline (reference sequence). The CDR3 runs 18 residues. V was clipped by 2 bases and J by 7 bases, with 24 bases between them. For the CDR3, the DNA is TGTGCCAGCAGCTTCAAGGTGAACCCCTCCTACAGTGTTGAAAAACTGTTTTTT. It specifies CASSFKVNPSYSVEKLFF. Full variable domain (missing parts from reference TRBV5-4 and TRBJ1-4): ETGVTQSPTHLIKTRGQQVTLRCSSQSGHNTVSWYQQALGQGPQFIFQYYREEENGRGNFPPRFSGLQFPNYSSELNVNALELDDSALYLCASSFKVNPSYSVEKLFFGSGTQLSVL.

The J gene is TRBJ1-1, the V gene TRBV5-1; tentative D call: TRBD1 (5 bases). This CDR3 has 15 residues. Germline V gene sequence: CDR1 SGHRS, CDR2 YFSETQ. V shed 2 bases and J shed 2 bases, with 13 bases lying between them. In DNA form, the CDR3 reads TGCGCCAGCAGCTTTTCCGACAGCGCAAACACTGAAGCTTTCTTT. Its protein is CASSFSDSANTEAFF. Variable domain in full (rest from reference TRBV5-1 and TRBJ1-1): KAGVTQTPRYLIKTRGQQVTLSCSPISGHRSVSWYQQTPGQGLQFLFEYFSETQRNKGNFPGRFSGRQFSNSRSEMNVSTLELGDSALYLCASSFSDSANTEAFFGQGTRLTVV.

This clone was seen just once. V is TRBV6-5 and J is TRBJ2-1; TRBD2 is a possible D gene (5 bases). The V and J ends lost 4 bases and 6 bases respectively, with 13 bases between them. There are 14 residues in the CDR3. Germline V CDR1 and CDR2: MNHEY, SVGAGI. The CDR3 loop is CASSSTSEGNEQFF. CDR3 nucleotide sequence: TGTGCCAGCAGTTCCACCTCCGAGGGCAATGAGCAGTTCTTC.

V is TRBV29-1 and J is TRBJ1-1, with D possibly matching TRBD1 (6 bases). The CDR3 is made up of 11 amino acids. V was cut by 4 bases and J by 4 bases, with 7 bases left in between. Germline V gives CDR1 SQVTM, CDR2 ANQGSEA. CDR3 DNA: TGCAGCGTTGGGACAGCCACTGAAGCTTTCTTT. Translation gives CSVGTATEAFF. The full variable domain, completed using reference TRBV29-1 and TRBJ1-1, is SAVISQKPSRDICQRGTSLTIQCQVDSQVTMMFWYRQQPGQSLTLIATANQGSEATYESGFVIDKFPISRPNLTFSTLTVSNMSPEDSSIYLCSVGTATEAFFGQGTRLTVV.

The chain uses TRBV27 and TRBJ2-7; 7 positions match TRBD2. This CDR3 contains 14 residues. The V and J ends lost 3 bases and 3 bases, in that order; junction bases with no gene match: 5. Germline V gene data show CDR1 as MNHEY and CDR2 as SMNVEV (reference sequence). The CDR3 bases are TGTGCCAGCAGTTTGGGGGGGACCAGCTACGAGCAGTACTTC. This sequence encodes CASSLGGTSYEQYF.

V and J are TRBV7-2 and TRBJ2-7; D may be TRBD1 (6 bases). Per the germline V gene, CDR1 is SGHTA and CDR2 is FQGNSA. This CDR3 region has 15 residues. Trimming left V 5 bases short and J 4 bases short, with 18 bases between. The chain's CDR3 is CASSRGRTDVYEQYF. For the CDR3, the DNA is TGTGCCAGCAGCCGGGGTCGGACAGACGTGTACGAGCAGTACTTC.

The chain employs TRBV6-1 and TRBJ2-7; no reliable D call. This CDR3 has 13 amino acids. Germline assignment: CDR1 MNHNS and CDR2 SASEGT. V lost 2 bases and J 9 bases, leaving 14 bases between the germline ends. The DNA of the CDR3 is TGTGCCAGCAGTGAAACTACATTATCCGCGCAGTACTTC. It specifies CASSETTLSAQYF.

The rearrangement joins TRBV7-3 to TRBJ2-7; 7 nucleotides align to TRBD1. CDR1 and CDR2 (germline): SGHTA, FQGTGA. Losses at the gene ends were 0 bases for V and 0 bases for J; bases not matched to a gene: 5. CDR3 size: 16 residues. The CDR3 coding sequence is TGTGCCAGCAGCTTAACTGGGACAGTGACCTCCTACGAGCAGTACTTC. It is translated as CASSLTGTVTSYEQYF.

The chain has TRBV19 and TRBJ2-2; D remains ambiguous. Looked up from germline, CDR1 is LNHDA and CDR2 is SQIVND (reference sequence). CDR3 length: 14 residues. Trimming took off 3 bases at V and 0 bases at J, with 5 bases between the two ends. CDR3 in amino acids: CASSIAANTGELFF. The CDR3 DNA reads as TGTGCCAGTAGTATTGCAGCGAACACCGGGGAGCTGTTTTTT.

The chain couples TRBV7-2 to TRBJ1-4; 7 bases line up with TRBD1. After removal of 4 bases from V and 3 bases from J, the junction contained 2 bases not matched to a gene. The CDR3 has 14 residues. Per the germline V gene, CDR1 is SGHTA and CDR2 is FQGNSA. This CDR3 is CASSSGTANEKLFF. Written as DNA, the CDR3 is TGTGCCAGCAGCTCCGGGACAGCTAATGAAAAACTGTTTTTT.

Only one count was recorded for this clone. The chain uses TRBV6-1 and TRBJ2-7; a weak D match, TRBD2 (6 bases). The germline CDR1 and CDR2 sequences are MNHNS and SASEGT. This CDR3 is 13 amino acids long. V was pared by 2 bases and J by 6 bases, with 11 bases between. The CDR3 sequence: CASSENRRGEQYF. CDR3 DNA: TGTGCCAGCAGTGAAAACAGGCGGGGCGAGCAGTACTTC.

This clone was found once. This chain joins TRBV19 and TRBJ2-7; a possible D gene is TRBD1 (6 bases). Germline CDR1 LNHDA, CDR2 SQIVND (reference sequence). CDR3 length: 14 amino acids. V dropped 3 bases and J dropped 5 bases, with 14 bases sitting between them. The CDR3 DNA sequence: TGTGCCAGTAGTATCATGGACAGTGTTAACGAGCAGTACTTC. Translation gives CASSIMDSVNEQYF.

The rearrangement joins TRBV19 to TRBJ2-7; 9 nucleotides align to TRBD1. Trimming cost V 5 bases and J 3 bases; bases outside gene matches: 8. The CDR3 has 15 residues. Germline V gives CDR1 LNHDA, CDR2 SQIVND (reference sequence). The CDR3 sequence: CASSAGTGSHYEQYF. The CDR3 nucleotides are TGTGCCAGTAGTGCGGGGACAGGGTCCCACTACGAGCAGTACTTC.

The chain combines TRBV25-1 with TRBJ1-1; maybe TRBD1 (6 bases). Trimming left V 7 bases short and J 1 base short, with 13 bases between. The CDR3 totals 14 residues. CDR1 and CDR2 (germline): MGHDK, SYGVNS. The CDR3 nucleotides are TGTGCCAGCACGGCAGGGGCGTCGAACACTGAAGCTTTCTTT. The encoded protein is CASTAGASNTEAFF.